The following is a T cell receptor beta chain sequence with its context. Clones were sequenced by immunoSEQ multiplex PCR, and TCRdb holds only the in-frame ones, with some missing. The sample includes approximately 150,000 clones, around 91% of them seen just once. J gave up 13 bases and V 0 bases, and 12 bases lay outside the gene matches. Germline V gives CDR1 MGHRA, CDR2 YSYEKL. CDR3 length: 15 amino acids. The data originate from a study of T cell responses to AZD1222 COVID-19 vaccine. This specimen was peripheral blood, taken 28 days after the second AZD1222 dose. The receptor comes from an adult who received the AZD1222 COVID-19 vaccine. The rearrangement joins TRBV4-1 to TRBJ2-1, with 7 bases that match TRBD1. CDR3 in DNA: TGCGCCAGCAGCCAAGAACCCGAAACAGGGGTATTTCAGTTCTTC. Translation: CASSQEPETGVFQFF.